Listed below are T cell receptor beta chains from one sample, sequenced in a study of blood T cell repertoires in COVID-19. Assay: immunoSEQ multiplex PCR; the TCRdb copy retains only in-frame clones and omits some. Of roughly 200,000 clones listed, 82% are singletons. Sequencing was performed on peripheral blood. These receptors came from an older woman with COVID-19, enrolled during active disease. Each CDR3 is given with its conserved first and last residue. A D gene is named only where the DNA matches it firmly. Expanded clones are given a class, and other clones once, few, many or no size at all.

size	J	D	length	V	DNA	CDR3
NA	TRBJ2-1	TRBD2	15	TRBV5-1	TGCGCCAGCAGTCCTAGCGGGAGAATCTACAATGAGCAGTTCTTC	CASSPSGRIYNEQFF
NA	TRBJ1-2	TRBD1	15	TRBV5-1	TGCGCCAGCAGCTTGGGGACAGGGCGGAGCTATGGCTACACCTTC	CASSLGTGRSYGYTF
NA	TRBJ2-3	NA	14	TRBV20-1	TGCAGTGCAAGTCTCGGGAGCAGCACAGATACGCAGTATTTT	CSASLGSSTDTQYF
once	TRBJ2-1	NA	15	TRBV15	TGTGCCACCAGCAGGGCTCGGACAGCTCGGAATGAGCAGTTCTTC	CATSRARTARNEQFF
NA	TRBJ2-7	TRBD1	16	TRBV6-2/TRBV6-3	TGTGCCAGCAGTTTCCTACAGGGGTCCAGCTTCTACGAGCAGTACTTC	CASSFLQGSSFYEQYF
few	TRBJ1-5	NA	13	TRBV30	TGTGCCTGGAGTGACAGGGTAGATCAGCCCCAGCATTTT	CAWSDRVDQPQHF
NA	TRBJ2-4	NA	16	TRBV5-8	TGTGCCAGCACCCGTCTCGGGGAGCTAGCCAAAAACATTCAGTACTTC	CASTRLGELAKNIQYF
NA	TRBJ2-7	TRBD1	15	TRBV16	TGTGCCAGCAGCCAAGAGGGACAGGGCATCAACGAGCAGTACTTC	CASSQEGQGINEQYF
once	TRBJ1-6	NA	16	TRBV18	TGTGCCAGCTCACCATCCTCGACAGAGTTGAATTCACCCCTCCACTTT	CASSPSSTELNSPLHF
NA	TRBJ1-2	NA	14	TRBV19	TGTGCCAGTAGTCCAGGGACTTTCGCCTATGGCTACACCTTC	CASSPGTFAYGYTF
NA	TRBJ1-5	NA	19	TRBV28	TGTGCCAGCAGCTCCCCAATGGGCCAAAGTAGATATAGCAATCAGCCCCAGCATTTT	CASSSPMGQSRYSNQPQHF
NA	TRBJ1-1	NA	12	TRBV24-1	TGTGCCACCAGTGACCCGACGCGGGGAGCTTTCTTT	CATSDPTRGAFF
NA	TRBJ1-5	NA	17	TRBV19	TGTGCCAGTGGATACACACAGGGTCGGTATAGCAATCAGCCCCAGCATTTT	CASGYTQGRYSNQPQHF
NA	TRBJ2-2	TRBD1	16	TRBV5-1	TGCGCCAGCAGCCTACAGGGGGCAGGGCGGGACGGGGAGCTGTTTTTT	CASSLQGAGRDGELFF
NA	TRBJ2-1	TRBD1	15	TRBV19	TGTGCCAGTAGTATAGAAGGACAGGGGTTGAATGAGCAGTTCTTC	CASSIEGQGLNEQFF
NA	TRBJ1-1	TRBD1	16	TRBV5-4	TGTGCCAGCAGCCGGGGGGACAGGGTGGTTGGCACTGAAGCTTTCTTT	CASSRGDRVVGTEAFF
NA	TRBJ2-2	TRBD1	16	TRBV6-1	TGTGCCAGCAGTGAACGACAGGGGTGGAACACCGGGGAGCTGTTTTTT	CASSERQGWNTGELFF
few	TRBJ2-6	NA	14	TRBV30	TGTGCCTGGAGTGGGAGCTCTGGGGCCAACGTCCTGACTTTC	CAWSGSSGANVLTF
NA	TRBJ1-4	TRBD1	14	TRBV5-4	TGTGCCAGCAGCTTGAACAGGGGAGACGAAAAACTGTTTTTT	CASSLNRGDEKLFF
NA	TRBJ1-5	NA	15	TRBV5-4	TGTGCCAGCAGCTTGGGTCCGTTCGGCAATCAGCCCCAGCATTTT	CASSLGPFGNQPQHF
NA	TRBJ1-1	NA	13	TRBV29-1	TGCAGCGTTAAATGGAGGATGAACACTGAAGCTTTCTTT	CSVKWRMNTEAFF
NA	TRBJ1-5	NA	12	TRBV28	TGTGCCAGCGCGGGTAGCAATCAGCCCCAGCATTTT	CASAGSNQPQHF
few	TRBJ1-6	TRBD1	17	TRBV5-5	TGTGCCAGCAGCTCAACAACCAGACAGGGGACTAATTCACCCCTCCACTTT	CASSSTTRQGTNSPLHF
NA	TRBJ1-2	TRBD1	10	TRBV30	TGTGCCTGGGGGGGGACAGCCCTTAACTTC	CAWGGTALNF
few	TRBJ1-2	NA	12	TRBV5-6	TGTGCCAGCAGCTTTTCAGGGAATGGCTACACCTTC	CASSFSGNGYTF
NA	TRBJ2-2	TRBD2	15	TRBV18	TGTGCCAGCTCACCCCTAGCGGTGAACACCGGGGAGCTGTTTTTT	CASSPLAVNTGELFF